One and the same sample provided the 6 T cell receptor beta chains below, sequenced in a study of CD8+CD57+ T cells in acquired aplastic anemia (dated by TCRdb to the late 2010s). Instrument used: Illumina HiSeq 2000. TCR beta VDJ combination and CDR3 sequence profiling used genomic DNA as the template. TCRdb trimmed the raw reads at Q25, called clones with MiXCR and kept productive beta chains. One record per CDR3 amino acid sequence lists the most common genes and DNA. This sample lists about 190,000 distinct CDR3 sequences; roughly half were detected once. The ten largest clones represent approximately 15% of the sample. Material for sequencing was sorted CD4+, CD8+, or CD8+CD57+ T cells (not recorded which) from PBMCs. Every receptor here comes from a human donor in good health, serving as a control.

This clonotype was recorded at least ten times. The chain has TRBV11-2 and TRBJ1-1; D is undetermined. V dropped 0 bases and J dropped 8 bases, with 13 bases sitting between them. CDR1 SGHAT and CDR2 FQNNGV come from the germline V gene. The CDR3 consists of 14 residues. The CDR3: CASSLDQRGREAFF. The CDR3 region has the DNA TGTGCCAGCAGCTTAGATCAGAGAGGGCGAGAAGCTTTCTTT.

J is TRBJ1-2 and V is TRBV29-1, with TRBD1 matching 7 bases. CDR3 length equals 12 residues. The germline V gene has CDR1 SQVTM and CDR2 ANQGSEA. The ends lost 2 bases at V and 6 bases at J; junction bases unmatched: 3. The CDR3, as DNA: TGCAGCGTTGAAAACAGGGGTCATGGCTACACCTTC. It yields the protein CSVENRGHGYTF.

This chain links TRBV15 with TRBJ2-6; unclear D gene. The ends were cut back, 3 bases at V and 4 bases at J, with 10 bases in the middle. Per germline, CDR1 LNHNV and CDR2 YYDKDF (reference sequence). There are 15 residues in the CDR3. CDR3 in amino acids: CATSSGLDGANVLTF. CDR3 nucleotides: TGTGCCACCAGCAGCGGCCTTGACGGGGCCAACGTCCTGACTTTC.

The J gene is TRBJ2-5, the V gene TRBV7-2, with 8 bases aligning to TRBD1. Germline V gene lookup returns CDR1 SGHTA and CDR2 FQGNSA. The CDR3 is 16 amino acids. Trimming removed 0 bases from V and 5 bases from J; junction bases left unmatched: 8. CDR3 nucleotides: TGTGCCAGCAGCTTAGCGACAGGGGTCGGTTATGAGACCCAGTACTTC. This translates into CASSLATGVGYETQYF.

The chain is built from TRBV19 and TRBJ2-3; TRBD1 aligns across 9 bases. Germline values: CDR1 LNHDA, CDR2 SQIVND (reference sequence). This CDR3 spans 16 amino acids. V lost 4 bases, J lost 8 bases, and 13 bases stayed unmatched. DNA of the CDR3: TGTGCCAGTAGTACCCGGGACAGGGCACATGGAAGTACGCAGTATTTT. It is translated as CASSTRDRAHGSTQYF.

This clonotype appeared many times. The chain joins TRBV6-5 to TRBJ2-3; D perhaps matches TRBD2 (6 bases). V was shortened by 6 bases and J by 0 bases, with 13 bases between the two germline ends. The CDR3 runs 15 residues. CDR1 and CDR2 (germline): MNHEY, SVGAGI. This CDR3 reads CASSPLGGSTDTQYF. The CDR3 bases are TGTGCCAGCAGCCCCCTGGGGGGAAGCACAGATACGCAGTATTTT.